This record concerns one TCR beta chain sequence. This sample is drawn from a study of T cell changes during pregnancy in multiple sclerosis. Sequencing used immunoSEQ multiplex PCR; TCRdb keeps in-frame clones, though not all of them. Counted here are about 120,000 clones, approximately 94% occurring once; the ten biggest clones make up 6.2%. V was cut by 4 bases and J by 4 bases, with 8 bases left in between. Germline loops: CDR1 KGHSH, CDR2 LQKENI. The CDR3 has 13 residues. The sequence derives from a female donor with multiple sclerosis, enrolled in a pregnancy study. The sample in question was peripheral blood, obtained before pregnancy. The chain employs TRBV18 and TRBJ1-5, with a tentative D call TRBD1 (6 bases). In DNA, the CDR3 is TGTGCCAGCTCACGAACAGGGAATCAGCCCCAGCATTTT. Translated, it gives CASSRTGNQPQHF.